Given below is one T cell receptor (beta chain) in context. The antigen is not known. Repertoires were generated with immunoSEQ multiplex PCR, while TCRdb's copy carries only in-frame clones and drops some. The sample yields fewer than 110,000 clones, roughly 90% seen once. Germline-derived CDR1 and CDR2 are KGHDR and SFDVKD. V was clipped by 9 bases and J by 0 bases; unmatched bases: 7. The CDR3 contains 14 residues. This entry is derived from a study of T cell responses to AZD1222 COVID-19 vaccine. Whole-study findings and limits: At baseline, just five or six AZD1222 recipients tested seropositive. A mostly white British donor set with more females was recruited, and clonal diversity was possibly underestimated. Reports say nearly half of spike-specific TCRs go after unmutated variant regions.

The TCR comes from an adult in good health. This chain uses TRBV24-1 with TRBJ2-7, with 7 bases aligning to TRBD2. Sample: peripheral blood, taken on day 0 of AZD1222 vaccination. CDR3 coding DNA: TGTGCCACCGAGGGAGGGTCGAGCTCCTACGAGCAGTACTTC. Its translation: CATEGGSSSYEQYF.